A selection of T cell receptor beta chains follows, all from one sample in a study of blood T cell repertoires in COVID-19. Assay used: immunoSEQ multiplex PCR; TCRdb lists only in-frame clones, some missing. The data show about 390,000 clones, about 90% seen once. Sequencing was performed on peripheral blood. These receptor sequences come from a woman aged 60-75 years with COVID-19, enrolled during active disease. CDR3s include the opening cysteine and the closing phenylalanine or tryptophan. The order of the fields is D gene, clone size, J gene, V gene, CDR3 protein, CDR3 DNA. D genes are given only for firm matches. Size tells how often a clone was seen (once, few, many) or the class of an expanded clone, and some rows leave it out.

D: TRBD2
size: NA
J: TRBJ2-7
V: TRBV3-1/TRBV3-2
CDR3: CASSLGGTSYEQYF
DNA: TGTGCCAGCAGCTTGGGAGGGACCTCCTACGAGCAGTACTTC

D: NA
size: NA
J: TRBJ2-1
V: TRBV5-4
CDR3: CASSLAAGASYNEQFF
DNA: TGTGCCAGCAGCTTGGCAGCGGGCGCGTCCTACAATGAGCAGTTCTTC

D: NA
size: NA
J: TRBJ2-3
V: TRBV7-9
CDR3: CASRAGQSGYTQYF
DNA: TGTGCCAGCAGGGCGGGACAGTCAGGTTATACGCAGTATTTT

D: TRBD1
size: NA
J: TRBJ1-1
V: TRBV2
CDR3: CASSEAYPGQGPKNTEAFF
DNA: TGTGCCAGCAGTGAAGCGTATCCGGGACAGGGGCCGAAGAACACTGAAGCTTTCTTT

D: NA
size: NA
J: TRBJ2-7
V: TRBV12-3/TRBV12-4
CDR3: CASSMIVDEQYF
DNA: TGTGCCAGCAGCATGATCGTAGACGAGCAGTACTTC

D: TRBD2
size: NA
J: TRBJ2-1
V: TRBV4-2
CDR3: CASSQEETSGGDYEQFF
DNA: TGTGCCAGCAGCCAAGAAGAGACTAGCGGGGGGGACTATGAGCAGTTCTTC

D: TRBD1
size: NA
J: TRBJ2-7
V: TRBV5-1
CDR3: CASSAGTGHEQYF
DNA: TGCGCCAGCAGCGCGGGGACAGGACACGAGCAGTACTTC

D: TRBD1
size: once
J: TRBJ1-4
V: TRBV5-1
CDR3: CASSSGTVNEKLFF
DNA: TGCGCCAGCAGCTCCGGGACAGTAAATGAAAAACTGTTTTTT

D: NA
size: NA
J: TRBJ1-1
V: TRBV6-6
CDR3: CASSYSAGYTEAFF
DNA: TGTGCCAGCAGTTACTCCGCGGGTTACACTGAAGCTTTCTTT

D: TRBD2
size: NA
J: TRBJ2-5
V: TRBV9
CDR3: CASSVGELAGGRGETQYF
DNA: TGTGCCAGCAGCGTAGGTGAACTAGCGGGGGGCCGAGGAGAGACCCAGTACTTC

D: NA
size: NA
J: TRBJ2-7
V: TRBV2
CDR3: CASSEDGGSDEQYF
DNA: TGTGCCAGCAGTGAAGATGGGGGCTCCGACGAGCAGTACTTC

D: TRBD1
size: NA
J: TRBJ2-2
V: TRBV10-1
CDR3: CASSEETGSLGELFF
DNA: TGCGCCAGCAGTGAAGAGACAGGGAGTCTCGGGGAGCTGTTTTTT

D: NA
size: NA
J: TRBJ2-7
V: TRBV7-6
CDR3: CASSPSGHFSYEQYF
DNA: TGTGCCAGCAGTCCAAGCGGGCACTTCTCCTACGAGCAGTACTTC

D: NA
size: once
J: TRBJ1-6
V: TRBV27
CDR3: CASSFRVNSPLHF
DNA: TGTGCCAGCAGTTTCAGGGTTAATTCACCCCTCCACTTT

D: TRBD1
size: NA
J: TRBJ1-1
V: TRBV18
CDR3: CASSPPTGFGATEAFF
DNA: TGTGCCAGCTCACCACCGACAGGGTTTGGGGCGACTGAAGCTTTCTTT

D: NA
size: NA
J: TRBJ1-5
V: TRBV19
CDR3: CASMMAGIGASNQPQHF
DNA: TGTGCCAGTATGATGGCGGGGATAGGAGCTAGCAATCAGCCCCAGCATTTT

D: NA
size: few
J: TRBJ2-1
V: TRBV18
CDR3: CASSRREGVSYNEQFF
DNA: TGTGCCAGCTCACGGCGAGAGGGAGTGTCTTACAATGAGCAGTTCTTC

D: NA
size: few
J: TRBJ2-7
V: TRBV19
CDR3: CASSVAGNSYEQYF
DNA: TGTGCCAGTAGTGTCGCAGGAAACTCCTACGAGCAGTACTTC

D: NA
size: NA
J: TRBJ1-1
V: TRBV27
CDR3: CATRPGNGAEAFF
DNA: TGTGCCACCCGCCCGGGAAATGGGGCTGAAGCTTTCTTT

D: TRBD1
size: NA
J: TRBJ1-1
V: TRBV5-1
CDR3: CASSIRQGAGTEAFF
DNA: TGCGCCAGCAGCATCCGACAGGGGGCCGGCACTGAAGCTTTCTTT

D: TRBD1
size: NA
J: TRBJ2-3
V: TRBV28
CDR3: CASSSPGTGGLDTQYF
DNA: TGTGCCAGCAGTTCTCCCGGGACAGGGGGATTGGATACGCAGTATTTT

D: TRBD1
size: NA
J: TRBJ1-1
V: TRBV3-1/TRBV3-2
CDR3: CASSHGQGLKNTEAFF
DNA: TGTGCCAGCAGCCACGGACAGGGGCTCAAGAACACTGAAGCTTTCTTT

D: TRBD2
size: NA
J: TRBJ2-2
V: TRBV9
CDR3: CASSVATLAGGHTGELFF
DNA: TGTGCCAGCAGCGTAGCTACCCTAGCGGGGGGGCACACCGGGGAGCTGTTTTTT

D: NA
size: once
J: TRBJ1-6
V: TRBV19
CDR3: CASSMYSNNSPLHF
DNA: TGTGCCAGTAGTATGTACAGTAATAATTCACCCCTCCACTTT

D: TRBD2
size: NA
J: TRBJ2-5
V: TRBV5-1
CDR3: CASSSLPLAGGGTQYF
DNA: TGCGCCAGCAGCTCGCTACCCTTAGCGGGGGGCGGGACCCAGTACTTC

D: TRBD1
size: NA
J: TRBJ1-2
V: TRBV18
CDR3: CASSPEGSGTGGGYGYTF
DNA: TGTGCCAGCTCACCCGAAGGATCAGGGACAGGCGGCGGCTATGGCTACACCTTC

D: TRBD1
size: NA
J: TRBJ1-1
V: TRBV19
CDR3: CASSAGDRGGLGTEAFF
DNA: TGTGCCAGTAGTGCCGGGGACAGGGGTGGGTTGGGCACTGAAGCTTTCTTT

D: NA
size: NA
J: TRBJ2-2
V: TRBV6-4
CDR3: CASSDDRFTGELFF
DNA: TGTGCCAGCAGTGACGACAGGTTCACCGGGGAGCTGTTTTTT

D: TRBD2
size: NA
J: TRBJ2-3
V: TRBV5-1
CDR3: CASSQSGGGTDTQYF
DNA: TGCGCCAGCAGTCAAAGCGGGGGGGGCACAGATACGCAGTATTTT

D: TRBD2
size: NA
J: TRBJ2-6
V: TRBV18
CDR3: CASSPGGTSSGANVLTF
DNA: TGTGCCAGCTCACCCGGGGGGACTTCTTCTGGGGCCAACGTCCTGACTTTC

D: NA
size: once
J: TRBJ1-4
V: TRBV19
CDR3: CASRIVGQNNEKLFF
DNA: TGTGCCAGTAGAATCGTGGGGCAGAATAATGAAAAACTGTTTTTT

D: NA
size: NA
J: TRBJ1-2
V: TRBV5-6
CDR3: CASSLKSGPRGYTF
DNA: TGTGCCAGCAGCTTGAAGTCAGGGCCTCGGGGCTACACCTTC

D: NA
size: NA
J: TRBJ1-2
V: TRBV3-1/TRBV3-2
CDR3: CASSQGTFGYTF
DNA: TGTGCCAGCAGCCAAGGGACATTCGGCTACACCTTC

D: TRBD1
size: NA
J: TRBJ1-5
V: TRBV6-5
CDR3: CASSYDRGSNQPQHF
DNA: TGTGCCAGCAGTTACGACAGGGGTAGCAATCAGCCCCAGCATTTT

D: TRBD2
size: NA
J: TRBJ2-1
V: TRBV7-2
CDR3: CASSSVLAGAFPNNEQFF
DNA: TGTGCCAGCAGCTCGGTTCTAGCGGGGGCCTTCCCCAACAATGAGCAGTTCTTC

D: NA
size: NA
J: TRBJ1-2
V: TRBV29-1
CDR3: CSVVDSNYGYTF
DNA: TGCAGCGTTGTTGACAGTAACTATGGCTACACCTTC

D: NA
size: once
J: TRBJ2-5
V: TRBV15
CDR3: CATSNPAGARETQYF
DNA: TGTGCCACCAGCAATCCGGCGGGGGCCCGGGAGACCCAGTACTTC

D: NA
size: NA
J: TRBJ1-5
V: TRBV5-1
CDR3: CASSLGGENQPQHF
DNA: TGCGCCAGCAGCTTGGGGGGCGAAAATCAGCCCCAGCATTTT

D: NA
size: few
J: TRBJ1-2
V: TRBV19
CDR3: CASSDFIGYTF
DNA: TGTGCCAGTAGTGACTTTATTGGCTACACCTTC

D: NA
size: NA
J: TRBJ2-7
V: TRBV2
CDR3: CASSDRKNTYEQYF
DNA: TGTGCCAGCAGCGACAGGAAAAATACCTACGAGCAGTACTTC

D: NA
size: NA
J: TRBJ1-4
V: TRBV5-8
CDR3: CASSLRLSATNEKLFF
DNA: TGTGCCAGCAGCTTGCGACTATCTGCAACTAATGAAAAACTGTTTTTT

D: TRBD1
size: NA
J: TRBJ1-1
V: TRBV2
CDR3: CASSEGQGETEAFF
DNA: TGTGCCAGCAGTGAAGGACAGGGTGAAACTGAAGCTTTCTTT

D: NA
size: NA
J: TRBJ1-3
V: TRBV4-1
CDR3: CASSQDPGTSMSDTIYF
DNA: TGCGCCAGCAGCCAAGATCCCGGGACAAGTATGTCGGACACCATATATTTT

D: NA
size: NA
J: TRBJ1-2
V: TRBV5-1
CDR3: CASSLGGERGYTF
DNA: TGCGCCAGCAGCCTTGGGGGCGAGCGGGGCTACACCTTC

D: NA
size: NA
J: TRBJ1-3
V: TRBV3-1/TRBV3-2
CDR3: CASSHKTRLSSGNTIYF
DNA: TGTGCCAGCAGCCATAAGACACGGTTAAGCTCTGGAAACACCATATATTTT

D: TRBD1
size: NA
J: TRBJ1-4
V: TRBV6-6
CDR3: CASSETGGHEKLFF
DNA: TGTGCCAGCAGTGAGACAGGGGGCCATGAAAAACTGTTTTTT

D: TRBD1
size: few
J: TRBJ2-1
V: TRBV5-4
CDR3: CASSSDRGREQFF
DNA: TGTGCCAGCAGCTCAGACAGGGGGCGTGAGCAGTTCTTC

D: NA
size: NA
J: TRBJ1-2
V: TRBV28
CDR3: CASSLSSPTGANYGYTF
DNA: TGTGCCAGCAGTTTAAGCAGCCCCACGGGGGCTAACTATGGCTACACCTTC

D: TRBD1
size: NA
J: TRBJ1-2
V: TRBV3-1/TRBV3-2
CDR3: CASSPDRGHSYGYTF
DNA: TGTGCCAGCAGCCCAGACAGGGGGCACAGCTATGGCTACACCTTC

D: TRBD2
size: NA
J: TRBJ2-7
V: TRBV5-1
CDR3: CASSPGLALAWEQYF
DNA: TGCGCCAGCAGCCCCGGACTAGCCCTTGCCTGGGAGCAGTACTTC

D: NA
size: NA
J: TRBJ2-7
V: TRBV7-2
CDR3: CASSLSGLGGYEQYF
DNA: TGTGCCAGCAGCTTATCAGGTTTAGGGGGCTACGAGCAGTACTTC

D: NA
size: once
J: TRBJ2-7
V: TRBV5-1
CDR3: CASSWGVVGSYEQYF
DNA: TGCGCCAGCAGCTGGGGGGTTGTCGGCTCCTACGAGCAGTACTTC

D: NA
size: NA
J: TRBJ1-4
V: TRBV4-1
CDR3: CASSTLDEKLFF
DNA: TGCGCCAGCAGCACCCTAGATGAAAAACTGTTTTTT

D: TRBD1
size: NA
J: TRBJ1-1
V: TRBV12-3/TRBV12-4
CDR3: CASIRTGSEAFF
DNA: TGTGCCAGCATCCGGACAGGGTCAGAAGCTTTCTTT

D: TRBD1
size: NA
J: TRBJ2-2
V: TRBV27
CDR3: CASRWGQGAGELFF
DNA: TGTGCCAGCAGGTGGGGACAGGGAGCCGGGGAGCTGTTTTTT

D: NA
size: NA
J: TRBJ2-5
V: TRBV12-3/TRBV12-4
CDR3: CASSMRETQYF
DNA: TGTGCCAGCAGTATGCGGGAGACCCAGTACTTC

D: NA
size: NA
J: TRBJ2-5
V: TRBV6-6
CDR3: CASSRVGETQYF
DNA: TGTGCCAGCAGCAGGGTCGGAGAGACCCAGTACTTC